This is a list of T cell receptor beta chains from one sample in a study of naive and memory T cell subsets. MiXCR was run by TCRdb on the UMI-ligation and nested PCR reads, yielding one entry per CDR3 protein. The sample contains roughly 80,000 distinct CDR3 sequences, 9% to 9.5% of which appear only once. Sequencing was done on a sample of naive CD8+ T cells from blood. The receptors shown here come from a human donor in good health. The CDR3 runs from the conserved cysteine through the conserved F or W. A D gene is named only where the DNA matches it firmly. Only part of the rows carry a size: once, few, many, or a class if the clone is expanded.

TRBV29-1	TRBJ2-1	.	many	TGCAGCGTTGACGGCAGGAGCTCCTACAATGAGCAGTTCTTC	CSVDGRSSYNEQFF
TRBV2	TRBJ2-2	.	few	TGTGCCAGCAGTGGGCGTCGCGGGGAGCTGTTTTTT	CASSGRRGELFF
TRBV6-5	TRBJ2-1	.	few	TGTGCCAGCAGTCACCGGGTTTCAGGCAATGAGCAGTTCTTC	CASSHRVSGNEQFF
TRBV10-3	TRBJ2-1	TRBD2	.	TGTGCCATCAGTGAGCCGGGACTAGCCGCCCGCGGGGGCAATGAGCAGTTCTTC	CAISEPGLAARGGNEQFF
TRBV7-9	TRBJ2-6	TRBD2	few	TGTGCCAGCAGCTTCCGGGAGGGACTGCAGGACTGGAACTCTGGGGCCAACGTCCTGACTTTC	CASSFREGLQDWNSGANVLTF
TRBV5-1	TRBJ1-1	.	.	TGCGCCAGCAGCTTGGGTCAATCAGTGAACACTGAAGCTTTCTTT	CASSLGQSVNTEAFF
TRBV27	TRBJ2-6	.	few	TGTGCCAGCACGACCGACTGGGGGTCCGGGGCCAACGTCCTGACTTTC	CASTTDWGSGANVLTF
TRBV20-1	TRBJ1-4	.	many	TGCAGTGCTAGAGATCCCAATGGGCCAGGGGCTAATGAAAAACTGTTTTTT	CSARDPNGPGANEKLFF
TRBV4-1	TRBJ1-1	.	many	TGCGCCAGCAGCCAAGTTATGGGACTGAACACTGAAGCTTTCTTT	CASSQVMGLNTEAFF
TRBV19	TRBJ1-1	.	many	TGTGCCAGTAGTATAGATAAGAACAGAAACACTGAAGCTTTCTTT	CASSIDKNRNTEAFF
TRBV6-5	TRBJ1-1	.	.	TGTGCCAGCAGATGGATCAGGGGAAACACTGAAGCTTTCTTT	CASRWIRGNTEAFF
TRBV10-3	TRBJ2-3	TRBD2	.	TGTGCCGTAACCGGGACTACTAGCACAGATACGCAGTATTTT	CAVTGTTSTDTQYF
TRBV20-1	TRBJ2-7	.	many	TGCAGTGCCCACAGGGAAGGGGCCTACGAGCAGTACTTC	CSAHREGAYEQYF
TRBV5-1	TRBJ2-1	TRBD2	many	TGCGCCAGCAGCTTGGCCCTGGCGGGAGAATTAAATGAGCAGTTCTTC	CASSLALAGELNEQFF
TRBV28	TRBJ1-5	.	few	TGTGCCAGCAGTTTATGGGGAACGAGCAATCAGCCCCAGCATTTT	CASSLWGTSNQPQHF
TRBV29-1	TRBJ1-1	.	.	TGCAGCGTTGAACGGAAAAGGGAAGCTTTCTTT	CSVERKREAFF
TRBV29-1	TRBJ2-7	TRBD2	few	TGCAGCGTTGAAGTTGGGACTAGCGGTACCTACGAGCAGTACTTC	CSVEVGTSGTYEQYF
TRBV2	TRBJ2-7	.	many	TGTGCCAGCCGGGGAACCGCCTACGAGCAGTACTTC	CASRGTAYEQYF
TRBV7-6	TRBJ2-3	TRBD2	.	TGTGCCAGCAGTTTACTAGCGACTAGCACAGATACGCAGTATTTT	CASSLLATSTDTQYF
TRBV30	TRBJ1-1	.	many	TGTGCCTGGATGGGTACGGTTATGAACACTGAAGCTTTCTTT	CAWMGTVMNTEAFF
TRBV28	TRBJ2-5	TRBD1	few	TGTGCCAGCAGCATCCGGGACAGGGGGCAAGAGACCCAGTACTTC	CASSIRDRGQETQYF
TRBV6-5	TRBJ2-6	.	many	TGTGCCAGCAGTCCCAGTAGGTGGAGGGGCTCTGGGGCCAACGTCCTGACTTTC	CASSPSRWRGSGANVLTF
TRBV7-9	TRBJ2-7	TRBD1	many	TGTGCCAGCAGCGCGAGGACAGGGACCTACGAGCAGTACTTC	CASSARTGTYEQYF
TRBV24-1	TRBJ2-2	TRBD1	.	TGTGCCACCAGTGATAACGACAGGGAATGGTACACCGGGGAGCTGTTTTTT	CATSDNDREWYTGELFF
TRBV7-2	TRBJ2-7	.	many	TGTGCCAGCAGCTTAAGTTCGGGGTATGACTACGAGCAGTACTTC	CASSLSSGYDYEQYF
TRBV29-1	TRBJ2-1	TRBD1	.	TGCAGCGCCCTGTCAGGGGGCGATGAGCAGTTCTTC	CSALSGGDEQFF
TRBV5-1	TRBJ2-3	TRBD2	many	TGCGCCAGCAGCGCCGGGACTAGCGGAGCTAGCACAGATACGCAGTATTTT	CASSAGTSGASTDTQYF
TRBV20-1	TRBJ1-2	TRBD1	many	TGCAGTGCCTACCTAACAGGGGGTCACTATGGCTACACCTTC	CSAYLTGGHYGYTF
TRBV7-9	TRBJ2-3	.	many	TGTGCCAGCAGCCTGATCTTAGATACGCAGTATTTT	CASSLILDTQYF
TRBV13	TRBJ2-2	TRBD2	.	TGTGCCAGCAGCTCGCAGGTGTTTTTAGCGGGAGTCTCGGCCGGGGAGCTGTTTTTT	CASSSQVFLAGVSAGELFF
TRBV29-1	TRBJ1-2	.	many	TGCAGCGTATCCGGGAGAGATGGCTACACCTTC	CSVSGRDGYTF
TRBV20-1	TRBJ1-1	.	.	TGCAGTGCTAGAGATTGGGGGGAATTAAGGGCGAACACTGAAGCTTTCTTT	CSARDWGELRANTEAFF
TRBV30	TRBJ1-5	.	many	TGTGCCTGGAGTGTGGGTGGGGGTTATCAGCCCCAGCATTTT	CAWSVGGGYQPQHF
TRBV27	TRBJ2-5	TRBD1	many	TGTGCCAGCAGTCCCACCGGGACAGGGGGGTTCCAAGAGACCCAGTACTTC	CASSPTGTGGFQETQYF
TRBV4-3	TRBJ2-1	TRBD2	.	TGCGCCAGCAGCCAAGATCGTAGGACTAGCCTCGATGAGCAGTTCTTC	CASSQDRRTSLDEQFF
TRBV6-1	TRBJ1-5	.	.	TGTGCCAGCACCTCAGGGGTGGCGAGCAATCAGCCCCAGCATTTT	CASTSGVASNQPQHF
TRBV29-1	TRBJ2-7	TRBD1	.	TGCAGCGTTGAAGGGACAGGGGGTAGCCACGAGCAGTACTTC	CSVEGTGGSHEQYF